In its sample, the clone carrying this T cell receptor (beta chain) was seen many times. This CDR3 is built from 15 residues. The J segment lost 3 bases and the V segment lost 6 bases, leaving 9 bases of the junction unmatched. The germline gives CDR1 DFQATT, CDR2 SNEGSKA (reference sequence). One entry per CDR3 protein results from TCRdb running MiXCR on the 5' RACE reads. Of some 100,000 distinct CDR3 sequences listed, about 7.8% are singletons. The record originates from a study of T cells after yellow fever vaccination. This specimen was CD4+ T cells sorted from PBMCs, taken about 41 days after the first yellow fever vaccination. The chain combines TRBV20-1 with TRBJ1-4, with 8 bases matching TRBD1. The sequence came from a man younger than 35 who received the YFV17D yellow fever vaccine. CDR3 region: CSATRQGRANEKLFF. In nucleotides, the CDR3 is TGCAGTGCGACCCGACAGGGGCGGGCTAATGAAAAACTGTTTTTT.